A selection of T cell receptor beta chains follows, all from one sample in a study of blood T cell repertoires in COVID-19. Assay used: immunoSEQ multiplex PCR; TCRdb lists only in-frame clones, some missing. The sample carries some 400,000 clones, 80% to 90% recorded once. Sequencing was performed on peripheral blood. All receptors derive from a woman aged 30 to 39 with COVID-19, enrolled during active disease. CDR3s include the opening cysteine and the closing phenylalanine or tryptophan. The D gene is left open where the match is weak. The size entry is marked missing in some rows and otherwise reads once, few, many or a size class.

V	J	D	size	CDR3	DNA
TRBV5-4	TRBJ2-1	TRBD2	NA	CASSESKRDFYNEQFF	TGTGCCAGCAGCGAGTCCAAGCGGGACTTCTACAATGAGCAGTTCTTC
TRBV19	TRBJ1-5	NA	NA	CASSMGQRNQPQHF	TGTGCCAGTAGTATGGGGCAGCGCAATCAGCCCCAGCATTTT
TRBV5-1	TRBJ1-1	TRBD1	once	CASSPYLQQGVNTEAFF	TGCGCCAGCAGCCCATATCTCCAACAGGGGGTGAACACTGAAGCTTTCTTT
TRBV30	TRBJ2-1	TRBD1	NA	CAWTPGGPYNEQFF	TGTGCCTGGACCCCAGGGGGCCCCTACAATGAGCAGTTCTTC
TRBV5-1	TRBJ2-7	NA	NA	CASSAGPRPYEQYF	TGCGCCAGCAGCGCGGGACCCCGTCCCTACGAGCAGTACTTC
TRBV28	TRBJ2-4	TRBD1	NA	CASSSDRGPGDIQYF	TGTGCCAGCAGTTCGGACAGGGGACCCGGGGACATTCAGTACTTC
TRBV18	TRBJ2-3	TRBD2	NA	CASSPSGTRRHSDTQYF	TGTGCCAGCTCACCCTCCGGGACTAGGAGGCATTCTGATACGCAGTATTTT
TRBV25-1	TRBJ1-5	NA	NA	CASSESRTDDQPQHF	TGTGCCAGCAGTGAATCGCGAACAGATGATCAGCCCCAGCATTTT
TRBV5-5	TRBJ1-4	NA	NA	CASSLWADEKLFF	TGTGCCAGCAGCTTGTGGGCAGATGAAAAACTGTTTTTT
TRBV28	TRBJ2-1	TRBD2	NA	CASRLAGGFNEQFF	TGTGCCAGCAGACTAGCGGGGGGCTTCAATGAGCAGTTCTTC
TRBV6-4	TRBJ2-1	NA	NA	CASSDKGAYNEQFF	TGTGCCAGCAGTGACAAGGGGGCCTACAATGAGCAGTTCTTC
TRBV6-5	TRBJ2-7	NA	NA	CASRSEESSYEQYF	TGTGCCAGCAGGTCCGAGGAGAGCTCCTACGAGCAGTACTTC
TRBV6-6	TRBJ2-7	TRBD2	few	CATKGTSGDSREQYF	TGTGCCACCAAGGGGACTAGCGGGGACTCTAGGGAGCAGTACTTC
TRBV3-1/TRBV3-2	TRBJ2-5	NA	few	CASSQGRETQYF	TGTGCCAGCAGCCAAGGGAGGGAGACCCAGTACTTC
TRBV2	TRBJ2-3	NA	NA	CATGTRQDTQYF	TGTGCCACAGGGACACGACAAGATACGCAGTATTTT
TRBV5-1	TRBJ1-4	NA	once	CASSLDGGTEKLFF	TGCGCCAGCAGCTTGGATGGGGGGACTGAAAAACTGTTTTTT
TRBV9	TRBJ1-3	NA	NA	CASSDDSLSAGNTIYF	TGTGCCAGCAGCGACGACAGCCTCTCGGCTGGAAACACCATATATTTT
TRBV24-1	TRBJ1-1	TRBD1	NA	CATRGRGSTEAFF	TGTGCCACCAGAGGCAGGGGGAGCACTGAAGCTTTCTTT
TRBV14	TRBJ2-3	TRBD2	NA	CASSLLSISAGEADTQYF	TGTGCCAGCAGCCTCTTATCGATTTCGGCGGGAGAGGCAGATACGCAGTATTTT
TRBV5-4	TRBJ1-2	TRBD1	NA	CASSPGTGGNTAYGYTF	TGTGCCAGCAGCCCCGGGACAGGGGGCAACACAGCCTATGGCTACACCTTC
TRBV6-2/TRBV6-3	TRBJ2-7	TRBD2	NA	CASSRLLAGAYEQYF	TGTGCCAGCAGTCGCCTACTAGCGGGGGCCTACGAGCAGTACTTC
TRBV20-1	TRBJ2-7	NA	NA	CSAKGYEQYF	TGCAGTGCTAAGGGGTACGAGCAGTACTTC
TRBV5-4	TRBJ2-3	TRBD1	NA	CASRNRQGAGRTDTQYF	TGTGCCAGCAGGAACCGACAGGGGGCTGGGAGGACAGATACGCAGTATTTT
TRBV29-1	TRBJ2-5	TRBD1	NA	CSVRRGRAETQYF	TGCAGCGTTCGCAGGGGGCGCGCAGAGACCCAGTACTTC
TRBV19	TRBJ1-6	NA	NA	CASRQSSYNSPLHF	TGTGCCAGTAGACAGAGCTCCTATAATTCACCCCTCCACTTT
TRBV11-1	TRBJ2-3	NA	once	CASSLGTADTQYF	TGTGCCAGCAGCTTAGGGACAGCAGATACGCAGTATTTT
TRBV7-2	TRBJ2-7	NA	few	CASSLVGSWAEQYF	TGTGCCAGCAGCTTAGTTGGTAGTTGGGCGGAGCAGTACTTC
TRBV30	TRBJ2-1	TRBD2	NA	CAATSGLYNEQFF	TGTGCCGCGACTAGCGGACTGTACAATGAGCAGTTCTTC
TRBV2	TRBJ2-3	TRBD1	once	CASTFVGQGAADTQYF	TGTGCCAGCACCTTTGTGGGACAGGGGGCCGCAGATACGCAGTATTTT
TRBV19	TRBJ2-6	NA	NA	CASSPSGASAWANVLTF	TGTGCCAGTAGCCCATCAGGGGCCTCCGCCTGGGCCAACGTCCTGACTTTC
TRBV7-9	TRBJ2-7	NA	once	CASSPAGQDEQYF	TGTGCCAGCAGCCCAGCGGGTCAGGACGAGCAGTACTTC
TRBV5-1	TRBJ2-1	TRBD2	NA	CASSSPSGDEQFF	TGCGCCAGCAGCTCACCAAGCGGGGATGAGCAGTTCTTC
TRBV19	TRBJ2-2	NA	NA	CASSISPTVNTGELFF	TGTGCCAGTAGTATTTCCCCGACAGTAAACACCGGGGAGCTGTTTTTT
TRBV2	TRBJ2-7	TRBD2	NA	CASSVGGRATEQYF	TGTGCCAGCAGTGTAGGCGGGAGGGCCACCGAGCAGTACTTC
TRBV6-5	TRBJ2-7	TRBD1	NA	CASTWDRVYEQYF	TGTGCCAGCACTTGGGACAGAGTCTACGAGCAGTACTTC
TRBV19	TRBJ2-1	NA	many	CASSIGAAGEQFF	TGTGCCAGTAGTATTGGGGCAGCGGGTGAGCAGTTCTTC
TRBV5-3	TRBJ1-1	NA	NA	CARSSKRDSQAEAFF	TGTGCCAGAAGCTCCAAGCGCGACAGCCAGGCTGAAGCTTTCTTT
TRBV10-1	TRBJ2-3	TRBD2	NA	CASSGEGGLTDTQYF	TGCGCCAGCAGTGGTGAGGGAGGGCTCACAGATACGCAGTATTTT
TRBV28	TRBJ2-1	TRBD2	NA	CASSLSLAGLDEQFF	TGTGCCAGCAGTTTGTCCCTAGCGGGATTGGATGAGCAGTTCTTC
TRBV27	TRBJ2-2	NA	NA	CASSFTGRPTGELFF	TGTGCCAGCAGTTTCACAGGGAGACCCACCGGGGAGCTGTTTTTT
TRBV7-3	TRBJ2-7	TRBD1	NA	CASSLKAGQGSLTYEQYF	TGTGCCAGCAGCTTAAAGGCGGGACAGGGCAGCCTCACCTACGAGCAGTACTTC
TRBV9	TRBJ2-1	NA	NA	CASSDRTNYNEQFF	TGTGCCAGCAGCGACCGGACTAACTACAATGAGCAGTTCTTC
TRBV4-1	TRBJ2-1	TRBD1	NA	CASSQEGRYRGDEQFF	TGCGCCAGCAGCCAAGAAGGGCGGTACAGGGGCGATGAGCAGTTCTTC
TRBV7-2	TRBJ2-7	NA	NA	CASSWTSYEQYF	TGTGCCAGCAGCTGGACTTCCTACGAGCAGTACTTC
TRBV10-3	TRBJ1-5	TRBD1	few	CATGQDSNQPQHF	TGTGCCACGGGACAGGATAGCAATCAGCCCCAGCATTTT
TRBV2	TRBJ1-2	NA	NA	CASSEARGIYGYTF	TGTGCCAGCAGTGAAGCGAGGGGGATCTATGGCTACACCTTC
TRBV30	TRBJ1-1	NA	NA	CAWSATAGAEAFF	TGTGCCTGGAGTGCGACAGCAGGCGCTGAAGCTTTCTTT
TRBV28	TRBJ2-7	NA	NA	CASKEGSREQYF	TGTGCCAGCAAGGAGGGGTCCCGCGAGCAGTACTTC
TRBV6-2/TRBV6-3	TRBJ2-1	NA	NA	CASTPSGGTYNEQFF	TGTGCCAGCACCCCGTCCGGAGGGACCTACAATGAGCAGTTCTTC
TRBV18	TRBJ2-6	NA	NA	CASSHDSSGANVLTF	TGTGCCAGCTCACATGACAGCTCTGGGGCCAACGTCCTGACTTTC